This TCR beta chain was documented in a study of CD8 T cells in Susac syndrome. With random hexamers, reverse transcription was performed on 0.5 to 1 ug of RNA. Amplification of TCR beta CDR3 across 54 Vbeta and 13 Jbeta was performed with immunoSEQ multiplex PCR. MiXCR, run by TCRdb on the immunoSEQ multiplex PCR reads, gives a single entry per CDR3 protein. The data hold 65,000 to 90,000 distinct CDR3 sequences, with about 95% observed a single time. Peripheral blood CD8+ and CD4+ T cells were profiled by TCR beta sequencing. The patients who served as multiple sclerosis controls were treatment-naive and had stable or active relapsing-remitting disease that fulfilled the revised McDonald criteria. Negative isolation was applied to CD8+ and CD4+ T cells, and FACS enrichment was applied to TEMRA cells. This receptor was identified in a human donor with multiple sclerosis. The sample was CD8+ T cells from PBMCs.

The CDR3 here is CASSVPGPYNEQFF. The CDR3 nucleotides read TGTGCCAGCAGTGTACCGGGACCCTACAATGAGCAGTTCTTC. This chain joins TRBV6-5 and TRBJ2-1; tentatively, D is TRBD1 or TRBD2 (5 bases each). CDR3 length: 14 residues. V dropped 5 bases and J dropped 2 bases, with 10 bases sitting between them. Germline assignment: CDR1 MNHEY and CDR2 SVGAGI.